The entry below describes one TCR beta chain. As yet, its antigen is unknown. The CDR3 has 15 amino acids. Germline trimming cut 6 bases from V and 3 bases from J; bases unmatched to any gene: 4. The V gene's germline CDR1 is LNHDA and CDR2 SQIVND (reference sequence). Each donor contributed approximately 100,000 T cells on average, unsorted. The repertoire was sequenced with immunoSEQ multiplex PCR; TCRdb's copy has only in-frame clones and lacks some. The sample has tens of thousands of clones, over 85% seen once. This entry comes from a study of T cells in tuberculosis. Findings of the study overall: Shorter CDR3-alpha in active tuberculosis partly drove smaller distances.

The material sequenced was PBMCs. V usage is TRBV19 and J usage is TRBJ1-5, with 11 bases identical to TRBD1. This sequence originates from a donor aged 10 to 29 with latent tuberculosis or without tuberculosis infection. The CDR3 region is CASSRTGGPNQPQHF. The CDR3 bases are TGTGCCAGTAGCCGGACAGGGGGCCCCAATCAGCCCCAGCATTTT.